These T cell receptor beta chains were read from a single sample in a study of control samples from healthy donors and cancer patients. Sequencing used immunoSEQ multiplex PCR; TCRdb keeps in-frame clones, though not all of them. The sample yields roughly 120,000 clones, roughly 90% seen once. The sequenced sample consisted of blood. Source of these receptors: a man between 50 and 59 years old in good health. Both conserved end residues are part of each CDR3. The D gene is left open where the match is weak. Clone size is shown for a subset of rows, as once, few, many or a class of expanded clone.

>TRBV11-2|-|TRBD1|TRBJ1-1
CASSLVAGGGRNTEAFF
TGTGCCAGCAGCTTAGTGGCAGGGGGCGGCAGGAACACTGAAGCTTTCTTT
>TRBV12-3/TRBV12-4|-|-|TRBJ1-3
CASSLERGNTIYF
TGTGCCAGCAGTTTAGAGAGGGGAAACACCATATATTTT
>TRBV4-3|-|-|TRBJ1-1
CASSLRPGRDEAFF
TGCGCCAGCAGCCTCAGGCCAGGAAGAGATGAAGCTTTCTTT
>TRBV6-5|-|TRBD2|TRBJ2-3
CATSDSGGPTDTQYF
TGTGCCACCTCGGACAGCGGGGGGCCCACAGATACGCAGTATTTT
>TRBV27|-|-|TRBJ2-7
CASSLTRSSYEQYF
TGTGCCAGCAGTCTCACCAGGAGCTCCTACGAGCAGTACTTC
>TRBV9|-|-|TRBJ1-3
CASSVGRFSGNTIYF
TGTGCCAGCAGCGTAGGCCGGTTCTCTGGAAACACCATATATTTT
>TRBV9|-|-|TRBJ2-7
CASSVDAHKYEQYF
TGTGCCAGCAGCGTAGATGCCCATAAGTACGAGCAGTACTTC
>TRBV15|once|-|TRBJ2-7
CATSAQTGLSPYEQYF
TGTGCCACCAGCGCCCAAACAGGGTTGTCCCCCTACGAGCAGTACTTC
>TRBV29-1|-|-|TRBJ1-2
CSVDGGVGYGYTF
TGCAGCGTTGATGGGGGCGTGGGCTATGGCTACACCTTC
>TRBV24-1|-|-|TRBJ2-3
CATSDRADRATDTQYF
TGTGCCACCAGTGATAGGGCGGACAGAGCCACAGATACGCAGTATTTT
>TRBV3-1/TRBV3-2|-|-|TRBJ1-2
CASSSGRADGYTF
TGTGCCAGCAGCAGTGGCAGGGCAGATGGCTACACCTTC
>TRBV4-3|-|TRBD2|TRBJ2-3
CASSQIRRGDVWSTDTQYF
TGCGCCAGCAGCCAAATCAGGCGGGGGGACGTCTGGAGCACAGATACGCAGTATTTT
>TRBV9|-|-|TRBJ1-2
CASSVGQGSVYGYTF
TGTGCCAGCAGCGTAGGTCAGGGGAGCGTCTATGGCTACACCTTC